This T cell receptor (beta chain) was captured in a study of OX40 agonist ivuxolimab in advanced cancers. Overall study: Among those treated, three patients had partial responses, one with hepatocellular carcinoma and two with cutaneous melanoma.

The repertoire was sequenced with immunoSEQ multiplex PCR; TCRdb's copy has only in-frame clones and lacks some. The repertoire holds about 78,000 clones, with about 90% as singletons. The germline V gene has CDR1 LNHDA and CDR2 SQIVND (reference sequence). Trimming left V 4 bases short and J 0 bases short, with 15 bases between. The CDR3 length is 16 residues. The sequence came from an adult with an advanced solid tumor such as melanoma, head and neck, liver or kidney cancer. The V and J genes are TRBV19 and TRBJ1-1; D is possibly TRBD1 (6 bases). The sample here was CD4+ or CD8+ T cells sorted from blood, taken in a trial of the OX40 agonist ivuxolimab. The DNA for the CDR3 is TGTGCCAGTAGTAGGGCGTGGGGGGCTCTGAACACTGAAGCTTTCTTT. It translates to CASSRAWGALNTEAFF.